This TCR beta chain was captured in a study of shared clonotypes between healthy human individuals. Sequencing used immunoSEQ multiplex PCR; TCRdb keeps in-frame clones, though not all of them. In the table there are over a million clones, approximately 68% of which are singletons. The CDR3 is 17 amino acids. The ends were cut back, 5 bases at V and 2 bases at J, with 20 bases in the middle. Germline CDR1 is MGHDK and CDR2 is SYGVNS. Donation came from healthy HIV-negative adults that had no recent acute infections or vaccinations. This chain links TRBV25-1 with TRBJ2-3, with TRBD2 as a possible D gene (6 bases). The origin of this receptor is a man aged 18 to 29 in good health. Sequenced: memory CD4+ T cells sorted from blood. The subset denotes: CD45RA-negative fraction. As DNA, the CDR3 is TGTGCCAGCAGTCCTAATTGGGGGGAATTTAACACAGATACGCAGTATTTT. Translated: CASSPNWGEFNTDTQYF.